A single sample gave rise to the 27 T cell receptor beta chains below, sequenced in a study of T cells in Graves' hyperthyroidism and ophthalmopathy. Amplification targeted TCR beta CDR3 regions from RNA transcripts. The primer set for the first-round RT-PCR of the TCR CDR3 was HTBI. TCRdb independently ran MiXCR on the multiplex PCR reads; one entry per CDR3 protein. The sample has 490,000 or so distinct CDR3 sequences, 20% to 25% seen once. The sequencing sample was made of blood. Receptor source: a woman aged 70-85 years with Graves' ophthalmopathy.

The chain recombines TRBV6-1 with TRBJ2-1; D is ambiguous. CDR3 length: 8 residues. The germline gives CDR1 MNHNS, CDR2 SASEGT. The CDR3 loop is CVPNEQFF. The CDR3 bases are TGTGTCCCTAATGAGCAGTTCTTC.

There are many counts of this clonotype. The chain employs TRBV28 and TRBJ1-5; 7 bases are shared with TRBD1. This CDR3 is built from 14 residues. Germline trimming cut 6 bases from V and 1 base from J; bases unmatched to any gene: 3. CDR1 is MDHEN and CDR2 is SYDVKM in the germline V gene. In DNA form, the CDR3 reads TGTGCCAGCAGACGGGACAGAAGCAATCAGCCCCAGCATTTT. It yields the protein CASRRDRSNQPQHF.

The chain is built from TRBV7-9 and TRBJ1-2, with 8 bases matching TRBD1. This CDR3 has 15 amino acids. CDR1 is SEHNR, CDR2 FQNEAQ, per germline (reference sequence). The ends lost 4 bases at V and 2 bases at J; junction bases unmatched: 6. The CDR3 region is CASSSDREWNYGYTF. The CDR3 region has the DNA TGTGCCAGCAGCTCGGACAGGGAATGGAACTATGGCTACACCTTC. The complete variable domain, with remaining parts taken from reference TRBV7-9 and TRBJ1-2, reads DTGVSQNPRHKITKRGQNVTFRCDPISEHNRLYWYRQTLGQGPEFLTYFQNEAQLEKSRLLSDRFSAERPKGSFSTLEIQRTEQGDSAMYLCASSSDREWNYGYTFGSGTRLTVV.

In its sample, this clonotype was seen many times. V is TRBV3-1 and J is TRBJ1-1, with D uncertain. This CDR3 comprises 14 residues. Trimming took 1 base from V and 3 from J, leaving 9 bases between them. In germline, CDR1 is LGHDT, CDR2 YNNKEL (reference sequence). The CDR3 DNA follows: TGTGCCAGCAGCCAAGTGTATGGGGACACTGAAGCTTTCTTT. Residues: CASSQVYGDTEAFF.

This clonotype was found a few times. The gene calls are TRBV25-1 and TRBJ1-6; D is uncertain. In germline, CDR1 is MGHDK, CDR2 SYGVNS. Trimming cost V 5 bases and J 5 bases, with 7 bases left between them. This CDR3 is 13 amino acids long. The CDR3 DNA sequence: TGTGCCAGCAGTAGGGCCCATAATTCACCCCTCCACTTT. Protein sequence: CASSRAHNSPLHF.

The genes are TRBV2 and TRBJ1-1; D unresolved. Germline CDR1 SNHLY, CDR2 FYNNEI. The CDR3 extends over 14 amino acids. Between the trimmed V and J ends, which lost 7 bases and 2 bases, there was a span of 14 bases. CDR3 DNA: TGTGCCAGCAAGGTTGGCCCGACCAACACTGAAGCTTTCTTT. It yields the protein CASKVGPTNTEAFF.

This sequence joins TRBV6-1 and TRBJ1-2; D unresolved. The V end lost 6 bases, the J end lost 3 bases, and 11 bases lay between the germline ends. Germline loops: CDR1 MNHNS, CDR2 SASEGT. The CDR3 length is 13 residues. CDR3 sequence (DNA): TGTGCCAGCAGGGGAGACGCCGACTATGGCTACACCTTC. Translation: CASRGDADYGYTF.

The genes are TRBV6-2 or TRBV6-3 and TRBJ2-5; 7 bases line up with TRBD1. V shed 6 bases, J shed 1 base, and the junction held 17 bases outside the gene matches. Germline-derived CDR1 and CDR2 are MNHEY and SVGEGT. The CDR3 runs to 18 residues. The CDR3 region is CASSLRAGTVTSQETQYF. The CDR3 region has the DNA TGTGCCAGCAGCCTCAGAGCCGGGACAGTTACTTCCCAAGAGACCCAGTACTTC.

There are a few counts of this clonotype. This rearrangement joins TRBV5-1 to TRBJ1-2, with D possibly being TRBD1 (6 bases). CDR3 length equals 13 residues. The germline V gene encodes CDR1 SGHRS and CDR2 YFSETQ. The ends were cut back, 8 bases at V and 6 bases at J, with 17 bases in the middle. The CDR3 sequence is CASTGTSINGYTF. The CDR3 coding sequence is TGCGCCAGTACCGGGACATCGATAAATGGCTACACCTTC.

This clonotype has a handful of counts. V usage is TRBV5-1 and J usage is TRBJ2-2, with D perhaps matching TRBD1 or TRBD2 (5 bases each). V gave up 5 bases and J gave up 3 bases, with 17 bases separating them. Germline V gene data show CDR1 as SGHRS and CDR2 as YFSETQ. This CDR3 comprises 16 residues. The CDR3 here is CASSAIWDRDTGELFF. The CDR3 bases are TGCGCCAGCAGTGCCATTTGGGACCGGGACACCGGGGAGCTGTTTTTT. The complete variable domain, with remaining parts taken from reference TRBV5-1 and TRBJ2-2, reads KAGVTQTPRYLIKTRGQQVTLSCSPISGHRSVSWYQQTPGQGLQFLFEYFSETQRNKGNFPGRFSGRQFSNSRSEMNVSTLELGDSALYLCASSAIWDRDTGELFFGEGSRLTVL.

Remarks on this clonotype: A clone one base away is much larger, so this may be a read error. The rearrangement joins TRBV12-3 or TRBV12-4 to TRBJ2-2, with 9 positions matching TRBD1. The CDR3 runs to 15 residues. The CDR3, as DNA: TGTGCCGGCAGTCCCCGGGACAGGGACACCGGGGAGCTGTTTTTT. Encoded protein: CAGSPRDRDTGELFF.

This rearrangement joins TRBV9 to TRBJ2-7; D call uncertain. V was trimmed by 0 bases and J by 6 bases, leaving 10 bases between them. The CDR3 extends over 13 amino acids. Looked up from germline, CDR1 is SGDLS and CDR2 is YYNGEE. The CDR3 protein is CASSVALGREQYF. The CDR3 bases are TGTGCCAGCAGCGTAGCTCTTGGGCGCGAGCAGTACTTC. Full variable domain (rest looked up from reference TRBV9 and TRBJ2-7): DSGVTQTPKHLITATGQRVTLRCSPRSGDLSVYWYQQSLDQGLQFLIQYYNGEERAKGNILERFSAQQFPDLHSELNLSSLELGDSALYFCASSVALGREQYFGPGTRLTVT.

This clonotype has at least ten counts. The CDR3 region is CATSAPAGTSSGRETQYF. DNA for the CDR3: TGTGCCACCAGTGCACCTGCCGGGACTAGCTCCGGACGGGAGACCCAGTACTTC. The rearrangement joins TRBV24-1 to TRBJ2-5, with 9 bases identical to TRBD2. Germline V gene sequence: CDR1 KGHDR, CDR2 SFDVKD. The CDR3 extends over 18 amino acids. The ends lost 5 bases at V and 5 bases at J; junction bases unmatched: 17.

The chain has TRBV7-2 and TRBJ2-3; 7 bases are shared with TRBD1. This CDR3 has 15 amino acids. After removal of 4 bases from V and 8 bases from J, the junction contained 12 bases not matched to a gene. Germline lookup yields CDR1 SGHTA and CDR2 FQGNSA. The CDR3 sequence: CASSSRVGGSGTQYF. In nucleotides, the CDR3 is TGTGCCAGCAGCTCCCGGGTAGGGGGCTCGGGTACGCAGTATTTT.

With regard to this clonotype: A junction boundary mismatches the germline segment, possibly from a read error. Here the CDR3 DNA reads TGTGTCAGCAGTGGTGGAACCGGGGAGCTGTTTTTT. This translates into CVSSGGTGELFF. The V and J genes are TRBV2 and TRBJ2-2; D gene unclear. Germline V gene lookup returns CDR1 SNHLY and CDR2 FYNNEI. The CDR3 loop spans 12 amino acids.

This clonotype was found many times. The chain combines TRBV7-2 with TRBJ1-1; D is unresolved. V shed 2 bases and J shed 3 bases, with 7 bases lying between them. Germline CDR1 is SGHTA and CDR2 is FQGNSA. There are 13 residues in the CDR3. This CDR3 is CASSLSRDTEAFF. The CDR3 DNA is TGTGCCAGCAGCTTAAGTAGGGACACTGAAGCTTTCTTT.

This clonotype was detected many times. This chain links TRBV5-1 with TRBJ1-4; D gene uncertain. The CDR3 is 13 residues long. Trimming stripped 1 base from V and 8 bases from J, with 9 bases between. In germline, CDR1 is SGHRS, CDR2 YFSETQ. CDR3 sequence: CASSLPNEEKLFF. The CDR3 region has the DNA TGCGCCAGCAGCTTGCCTAATGAGGAAAAACTGTTTTTT.

This clonotype was recorded at least ten times. The chain joins TRBV6-2 or TRBV6-3 to TRBJ2-2; D remains ambiguous. The V and J ends lost 2 bases and 2 bases respectively, with 12 bases between them. The CDR3 length is 16 residues. Germline assignment: CDR1 MNHEY and CDR2 SVGEGT. This CDR3 is CASSYVWQINTGELFF. The CDR3 DNA follows: TGTGCCAGCAGTTACGTATGGCAGATCAACACCGGGGAGCTGTTTTTT.

This clonotype came up a few times. The rearrangement links TRBV6-1 to TRBJ1-2; D is undetermined. CDR1 and CDR2 from the germline V gene are MNHNS and SASEGT. Trimming removed 8 bases at V and 8 bases at J, with 18 bases between. The CDR3 contains 13 residues. CDR3 residues: CASGRTALQGYTF. DNA for the CDR3: TGTGCCAGCGGAAGGACGGCCCTACAAGGCTACACCTTC.

Concerning this clonotype: This may be a read error, as it is one base from a much larger clone. The rearrangement uses TRBV7-2 and TRBJ1-3; D remains unclear. The CDR3 covers 14 residues. Germline CDR1 SGHTA, CDR2 FQGNSA. V gave up 2 bases and J gave up 2 bases, with 7 bases separating them. The CDR3 region is CASSLSVPGNTIYF. In DNA, the CDR3 is TGTGCCAGCAGCTTAAGTGTGCCTGGAAACACCATATATTTT. Combining the CDR3 with reference TRBV7-2 and TRBJ1-3 gives the whole variable domain GAGVSQSPSNKVTEKGKDVELRCDPISGHTALYWYRQSLGQGLEFLIYFQGNSAPDKSGLPSDRFSAERTGGSVSTLTIQRTQQEDSAVYLCASSLSVPGNTIYFGEGSWLTVV.

This clonotype has a handful of counts. CDR3 sequence: CSVEDRHRGPTEAFF. The CDR3 DNA reads as TGCAGCGTTGAAGATCGGCACAGGGGGCCCACTGAAGCTTTCTTT. The chain couples TRBV29-1 to TRBJ1-1, with 9 positions matching TRBD1. Germline-derived CDR1 and CDR2 are SQVTM and ANQGSEA. V dropped 0 bases and J dropped 4; count of bases not matched to a gene: 6. The CDR3 is 15 amino acids.

Of note for this clonotype: A much larger clone lies a single base off, so this may be a read error. The gene calls are TRBV7-8 and TRBJ2-1, with TRBD2 as a possible D gene (6 bases). Deletions cut 5 bases from V and 9 bases from J, with 17 bases between. Germline values: CDR1 SGHVS, CDR2 FQNEAQ. CDR3 size: 14 residues. CDR3 nucleotides: TGTGCCAGCAGCCAAGCGGGTAGCGAGGGTGAGCAGTTCTTC. It specifies CASSQAGSEGEQFF.

Only a few counts were recorded for this clonotype. The chain has TRBV7-2 and TRBJ2-1; the match to TRBD2 covers 9 bases. The CDR3 contains 16 residues. The V and J ends lost 6 bases and 4 bases, in that order; junction bases with no gene match: 10. In germline, CDR1 is SGHTA, CDR2 FQGNSA. The CDR3 sequence is CASRRFGGRGYNEQFF. CDR3 in DNA: TGTGCCAGCAGGAGATTTGGCGGGAGGGGGTACAATGAGCAGTTCTTC.

This clonotype has only a few counts. The chain links TRBV6-1 to TRBJ2-2; weak D call: TRBD1 (5 bases). Trimming cost V 0 bases and J 6 bases, with 8 bases left between them. Germline-derived CDR1 and CDR2 are MNHNS and SASEGT. The CDR3 loop spans 14 amino acids. The DNA for the CDR3 is TGTGCCAGCAGTGAAGCGGGCAGGGCCGGGGAGCTGTTTTTT. Protein: CASSEAGRAGELFF.

This clonotype has ten or more counts. J is TRBJ2-5 and V is TRBV7-2; 7 positions agree with TRBD2. There are 15 residues in the CDR3. V shed 1 base and J 4 bases; nucleotides not matched to a gene: 6. CDR1 and CDR2 (germline): SGHTA, FQGNSA. The chain's CDR3 is CASSLVAGARETQYF. The CDR3 nucleotides are TGTGCCAGCAGCTTAGTGGCGGGAGCTCGAGAGACCCAGTACTTC.

This clonotype was seen a handful of times. This chain links TRBV5-1 with TRBJ2-1, with TRBD2 matching 11 bases. Germline CDR1 SGHRS, CDR2 YFSETQ. Trimming took 3 bases from V and 9 from J; bases not matched to a gene: 11. CDR3 length: 16 residues. CDR3 in amino acids: CASSSQTSGSMGEQFF. The CDR3 coding sequence is TGCGCCAGCAGCTCACAAACTAGCGGGAGTATGGGTGAGCAGTTCTTC.

Many counts were recorded for this clonotype. V and J are TRBV12-3 or TRBV12-4 and TRBJ2-2; TRBD1 aligns across 9 bases. With V trimmed by 7 bases and J by 4 bases, 4 bases remained unmatched. The CDR3 runs to 14 residues. In nucleotides, the CDR3 is TGTGCCAGCACCCAGGACAGGGGCACCGGGGAGCTGTTTTTT. It translates to CASTQDRGTGELFF.